One and the same sample provided the 10 T cell receptor beta chains below, sequenced in a study of blood T cell repertoires in COVID-19 (dated by TCRdb to the early 2020s). The library was produced with the immunoSEQ multiplex PCR assay. Here the immuneACCESS table is served through TCRdb, limited to in-frame sequences with V and J called. Missing clones are a known gap in these copies; in checked studies unresolved V genes cover under half, and the rest lacks a known reason. This sample has 150,000 to 200,000 clones in its table, and around 83% of those were observed once. Roughly 1% of the sample comes from the top ten. The sequenced sample consisted of peripheral blood. Every receptor here comes from a man aged 35-49 years with acute or convalescent COVID-19.

This clone has only a few counts. This rearrangement joins TRBV6-5 to TRBJ2-7; 7 positions agree with TRBD1. J gave up 1 base and V 6 bases, and 6 bases lay outside the gene matches. Per the germline V gene, CDR1 is MNHEY and CDR2 is SVGAGI. The CDR3 totals 14 residues. As DNA, the CDR3 is TGTGCCAGCAGGATGGGACAGCTATCCTACGAGCAGTACTTC. Translating gives CASRMGQLSYEQYF.

This chain connects TRBV5-4 to TRBJ1-1; maybe TRBD1 (6 bases). CDR3 length equals 18 residues. The germline gives CDR1 SGHNT, CDR2 YYREEE (reference sequence). V lost 3 bases to trimming and J lost 1 base, with 22 bases between them. CDR3 in DNA: TGTGCCAGCAGCTCAATACGGACAGAAGTGTTTGGGAACACTGAAGCTTTCTTT. Amino acid sequence: CASSSIRTEVFGNTEAFF.

This chain uses TRBV12-5 with TRBJ2-3; 8 positions agree with TRBD1. Germline CDR1 and CDR2: LGHNT and FRNRAP. The CDR3 covers 15 residues. V lost 6 bases to trimming and J lost 2 bases; unmatched junction nucleotides: 7. CDR3 in DNA: TGTGCTAGTGGATCCGGACAGGGCTCCACAGATACGCAGTATTTT. Translated, it gives CASGSGQGSTDTQYF. Filled out from reference TRBV12-5 and TRBJ2-3, the complete variable domain reads DARVTQTPRHKVTEMGQEVTMRCQPILGHNTVFWYRQTMMQGLELLAYFRNRAPLDDSGMPKDRFSAEMPDATLATLKIQPSEPRDSAVYFCASGSGQGSTDTQYFGPGTRLTVL.

This clone was seen only a few times. The gene calls are TRBV2 and TRBJ1-2; 9 bases are a match to TRBD1. The CDR3 covers 17 residues. Per the germline V gene, CDR1 is SNHLY and CDR2 is FYNNEI. V dropped 1 base and J dropped 2; count of bases not matched to a gene: 8. As DNA, the CDR3 is TGTGCCAGCAGTGAAGGCTCGACAGGGGGTATCAACTATGGCTACACCTTC. Protein sequence: CASSEGSTGGINYGYTF. The variable domain in full, completed from reference TRBV2 and TRBJ1-2, reads EPEVTQTPSHQVTQMGQEVILRCVPISNHLYFYWYRQILGQKVEFLVSFYNNEISEKSEIFDDQFSVERPDGSNFTLKIRSTKLEDSAMYFCASSEGSTGGINYGYTFGSGTRLTVV.

This chain joins TRBV25-1 and TRBJ2-3; a possible D gene is TRBD1 (6 bases). V lost 4 bases, J lost 2 bases, and 16 bases lay in between. This CDR3 is 16 amino acids long. Per germline, CDR1 MGHDK and CDR2 SYGVNS. In nucleotides, the CDR3 is TGTGCCAGCAGTGGCTACGACAGGCCCTACACAGATACGCAGTATTTT. This encodes CASSGYDRPYTDTQYF.

V is TRBV5-4 and J is TRBJ2-3, with D possibly matching TRBD1 (6 bases). Trimming removed 5 bases at V and 5 bases at J, with 6 bases between. CDR1 SGHNT and CDR2 YYREEE come from the germline V gene (reference sequence). The CDR3 spans 11 residues. CDR3: CASRGGDTQYF. CDR3 nucleotide sequence: TGTGCCAGCAGAGGGGGAGATACGCAGTATTTT.

V and J are TRBV6-1 and TRBJ1-2; D remains ambiguous. The CDR3 is 13 amino acids. V dropped 0 bases and J dropped 4 bases, with 6 bases sitting between them. Germline lookup yields CDR1 MNHNS and CDR2 SASEGT. CDR3 residues: CASSEASLYGYTF. The CDR3 region has the DNA TGTGCCAGCAGTGAAGCGAGTCTCTATGGCTACACCTTC.

The chain combines TRBV24-1 with TRBJ1-5; the D gene is possibly TRBD1 (6 bases). This CDR3 has 16 residues. V shed 2 bases and J shed 2 bases, with 12 bases lying between them. CDR1 KGHDR and CDR2 SFDVKD come from the germline V gene. The chain's CDR3 is CATSDSPRTGNQPQHF. As DNA, the CDR3 is TGTGCCACCAGTGATTCTCCACGGACAGGCAATCAGCCCCAGCATTTT.

This chain uses TRBV5-6 with TRBJ1-2, with 10 bases lining up with TRBD1. V lost 4 bases, J lost 5 bases, and 5 bases stayed unmatched. Germline values: CDR1 SGHDT, CDR2 YYEEEE. The CDR3 has 14 amino acids. Written as DNA, the CDR3 is TGTGCCAGCAGCCACTGGGACAGGGGTTATGGCTACACCTTC. Encoded protein: CASSHWDRGYGYTF.

This clone was seen a single time. The genes are TRBV2 and TRBJ1-1; D remains unclear. V was pared by 8 bases and J by 2 bases, with 12 bases between. This CDR3 is 13 amino acids long. Germline-derived CDR1 and CDR2 are SNHLY and FYNNEI. Here the CDR3 reads CASSPSSNTEAFF. The CDR3 DNA reads as TGTGCCAGCTCCCCCTCCTCTAACACTGAAGCTTTCTTT. The full variable domain, rest sourced from reference TRBV2 and TRBJ1-1, is EPEVTQTPSHQVTQMGQEVILRCVPISNHLYFYWYRQILGQKVEFLVSFYNNEISEKSEIFDDQFSVERPDGSNFTLKIRSTKLEDSAMYFCASSPSSNTEAFFGQGTRLTVV.